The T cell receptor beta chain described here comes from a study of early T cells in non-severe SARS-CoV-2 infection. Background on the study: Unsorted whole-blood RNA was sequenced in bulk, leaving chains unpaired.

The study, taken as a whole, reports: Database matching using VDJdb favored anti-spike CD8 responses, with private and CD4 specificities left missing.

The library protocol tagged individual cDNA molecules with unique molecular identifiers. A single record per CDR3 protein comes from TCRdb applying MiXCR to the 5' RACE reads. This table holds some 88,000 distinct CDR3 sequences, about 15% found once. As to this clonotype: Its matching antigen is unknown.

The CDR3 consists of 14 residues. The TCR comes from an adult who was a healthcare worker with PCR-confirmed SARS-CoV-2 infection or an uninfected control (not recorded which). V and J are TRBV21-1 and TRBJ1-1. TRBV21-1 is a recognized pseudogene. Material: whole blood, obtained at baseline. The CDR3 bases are TGTGCCAGCAGCAAAGGGGAGCAGAACACTGAAGCTTTCTTT. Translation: CASSKGEQNTEAFF.